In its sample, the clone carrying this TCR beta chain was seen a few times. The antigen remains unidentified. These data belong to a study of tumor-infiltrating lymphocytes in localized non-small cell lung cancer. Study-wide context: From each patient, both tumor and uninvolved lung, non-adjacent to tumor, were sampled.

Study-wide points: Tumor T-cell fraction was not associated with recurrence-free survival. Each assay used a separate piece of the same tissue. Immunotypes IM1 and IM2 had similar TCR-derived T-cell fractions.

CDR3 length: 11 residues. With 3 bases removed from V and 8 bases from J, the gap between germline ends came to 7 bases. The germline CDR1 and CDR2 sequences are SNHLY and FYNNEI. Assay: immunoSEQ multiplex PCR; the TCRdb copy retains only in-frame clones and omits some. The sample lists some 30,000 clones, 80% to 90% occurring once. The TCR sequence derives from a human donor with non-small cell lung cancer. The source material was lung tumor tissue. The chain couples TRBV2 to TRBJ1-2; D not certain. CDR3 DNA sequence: TGTGCCAGCAGTGAGGGGTTCGGCTACACCTTC. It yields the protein CASSEGFGYTF.